Detailed here is one TCR beta chain. Its specific antigen is unknown. No base quality information exists; no much larger clone differs at one position. The CDR1 and CDR2 encoded by the germline V gene are MDHEN and SYDVKM. The CDR3 sequence holds 12 residues, the cysteine and phenylalanine included. Kept here is only the CDR3 DNA, which spans 36 bases and is read in frame from base 1. These data come from a study of blood T cells in healthy people across ages (dated by TCRdb to the mid-2010s). About the full investigation: In model experiments, template switching captured roughly one uniquely barcoded TCR beta cDNA molecule for every two T cells. Age-related changes in TCR beta repertoire diversity were measured in the study by deep sequencing normalized with unique cDNA molecular identifiers. To avoid experimental bias, donors of different ages were distributed randomly across sequencing lanes. Two additional independent replicas of 1 million unique cDNA reads from the same blood draw were analyzed for two donors (one aged 18 to 29 and one aged 80 or older). The donors were divided into four age groups: young (average around 17 years), middle-aged (roughly 42), aged (about 62) and long-lived (more than 75). Paper-wide results and their limitations: Observed TCR beta diversity per million T cells fell roughly linearly with age, and a significant reduction was already apparent by age roughly 40. A strong correlation was found between observed TCR beta diversity and the percentage of naive T cells measured by flow cytometry. The long-lived group showed more naive CD4+ T cells, fewer expanded clones and increased TCR diversity than the aged group, suggesting age selection. Since profiling was done on bulk unsorted PBMCs, naive and antigen-experienced compartments could not be conclusively compared. Estimates of total diversity from one million sequenced T cells were regarded as lower bounds and underestimates. Because donor CMV infection status was unknown, age-related changes in expanded clonotypes were potentially confounded.

The library was produced with 5' RACE. The sequencer listed for this sample is Illumina HiSeq 2500. A second PCR of 7 to 11 cycles was performed with a sample-barcoded 5' primer and a J-beta primer mix. Each TCR beta cDNA molecule received a unique molecular identifier from a template-switch 5' adaptor carrying 12 random nucleotides. Each sample yielded at least 2.5 million CDR3-containing paired-end reads. All of the RNA was converted into first-strand cDNA using the Mint cDNA synthesis kit, with a TRBC-specific oligonucleotide serving as the primer. After uracil-DNA glycosylase treatment, a first 18-cycle PCR used universal primers M1SS and BC2_uni_R on all cDNA. The paper's processing steps were these. For normalization, 1 million high-quality reads, each with a distinct molecular identifier, were randomly selected from each sample. Reads sharing molecular identifiers were discarded rather than binned into consensus sequences. CDR3 identification, clonotype clustering and error correction used MiTCR with a Q25 quality threshold and the strictest error-elimination algorithm. A nonparametric unseen species model using Euler transformation provided a lower-bound estimate of total TCR beta diversity. TCRdb handled the public reads itself, with Q25 trimming in fastp and clone calling in MiXCR, and kept productive beta chains. Rows with a matching CDR3 protein are joined into one entry that keeps the most common DNA and genes. The V and J calls were determined by TCRdb, not by the authors. For this sample there are 650,000 to 1,000,000 distinct CDR3 sequences; about 36% appear just once. In total, the top ten clones hold about an eighth of the sample.

Systemically healthy Caucasian individuals from Russia, over 30 in total and aged roughly 6 to 95 years, were included as donors. About 9.6 milliliters of peripheral blood were collected from each donor into EDTA-treated Vacutainer tubes. PBMCs were isolated by Ficoll-Paque density-gradient centrifugation, with at least 7 million obtained per sample. Trizol reagent was used to extract total RNA from the PBMCs, yielding at least 5 micrograms per sample. For every donor, an aliquot of PBMCs went through flow cytometry to measure the percentages of naive CD45RAhigh/CD27high T cells. The rearrangement combines TRBV28 with TRBJ2-5; 7 bases in between match TRBD1. The assigned J gene may be wrong: the sequence end matches TRBJ2-7 better. Sequencing was performed on blood. The receptor's source is a man between 18 and 35 years old in good health. The DNA reads TGTGCCAGCAGTAAGACAGGGAACGAGCAGTACTTC. The translation is CASSKTGNEQYF.